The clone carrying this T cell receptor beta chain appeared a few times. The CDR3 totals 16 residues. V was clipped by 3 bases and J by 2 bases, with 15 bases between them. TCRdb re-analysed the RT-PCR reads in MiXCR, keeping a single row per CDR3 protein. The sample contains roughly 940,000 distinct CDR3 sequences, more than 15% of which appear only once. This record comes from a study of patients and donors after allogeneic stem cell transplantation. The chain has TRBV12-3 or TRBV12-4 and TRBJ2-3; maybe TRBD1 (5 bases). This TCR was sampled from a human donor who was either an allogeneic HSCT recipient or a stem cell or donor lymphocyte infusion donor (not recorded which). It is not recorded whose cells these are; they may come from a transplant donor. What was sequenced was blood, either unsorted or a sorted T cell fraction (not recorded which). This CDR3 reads CASSLEAGMITDTQYF. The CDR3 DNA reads TGTGCCAGCAGTTTGGAAGCAGGGATGATCACAGATACGCAGTATTTT.